This T cell receptor beta chain came from a study of identical twins. Overall study results and limits: Insertions were fewer in abundant cord blood beta clonotypes, whereas memory repertoires showed none of this pattern.

V lost 2 bases and J lost 11; bases outside the gene matches: 10. The CDR3 covers 14 residues. The germline V gene has CDR1 DFQATT and CDR2 SNEGSKA (reference sequence). A universal primer site was created by template switching, with the cDNA bearing unique molecular identifiers. MiXCR, run by TCRdb on the 5' RACE reads, gives a single entry per CDR3 protein. There are approximately 670,000 distinct CDR3 sequences in the sample; approximately 6.1% occur only once, and around 1.9% lies in the top ten. This clonotype occurred a few times. The antigen remains undetermined. The specimen sequenced was naive T cells sorted from blood. This sequence was found in a man in his late teens or twenties in good health. The chain employs TRBV20-1 and TRBJ2-1, with TRBD1 identical over 9 bases. For the CDR3, the DNA is TGCAGTGCTAGACCGGGACAGGGAAGGGGAAAGCAGTTCTTC. It codes for CSARPGQGRGKQFF.